Following are 2 T cell receptor beta chains from one sample sequenced in a study of T cell therapy after organ transplantation. Assay used: immunoSEQ multiplex PCR; TCRdb lists only in-frame clones, some missing. The data show about 6,000 clones, around 70% seen once. Their antigens remain unidentified. Documented time point: 4-8 weeks after completion of therapy. The material was CD8+ T cells from blood, obtained after autologous CMV-specific T cell therapy. Receptors originate from a human patient who had received a solid organ transplant and had CMV disease. Some T cells may trace back to the graft donor.

The V and J genes are TRBV9 and TRBJ2-7, with 11 bases fitting TRBD1. This CDR3 has 16 residues. The J segment lost 0 bases and the V segment lost 4 bases, leaving 6 bases of the junction unmatched. Germline CDR1 reads SGDLS; CDR2 reads YYNGEE. CDR3 nucleotides: TGTGCCAGCAGCCCCAGTGGGACAGGGGGCTCCTACGAGCAGTACTTC. Its protein product is CASSPSGTGGSYEQYF. Combining the CDR3 with reference TRBV9 and TRBJ2-7 gives the whole variable domain DSGVTQTPKHLITATGQRVTLRCSPRSGDLSVYWYQQSLDQGLQFLIQYYNGEERAKGNILERFSAQQFPDLHSELNLSSLELGDSALYFCASSPSGTGGSYEQYFGPGTRLTVT.

This clone was counted a few times. This chain links TRBV7-8 with TRBJ2-7, with D perhaps TRBD1 (5 bases). CDR3 length equals 15 residues. Germline V CDR1 and CDR2: SGHVS, FQNEAQ. V dropped 0 bases and J dropped 5 bases, with 14 bases sitting between them. In DNA, the CDR3 is TGTGCCAGCAGCTTAGCCAAGCTCAGGACAAACGAGCAGTACTTC. Translated, it gives CASSLAKLRTNEQYF.